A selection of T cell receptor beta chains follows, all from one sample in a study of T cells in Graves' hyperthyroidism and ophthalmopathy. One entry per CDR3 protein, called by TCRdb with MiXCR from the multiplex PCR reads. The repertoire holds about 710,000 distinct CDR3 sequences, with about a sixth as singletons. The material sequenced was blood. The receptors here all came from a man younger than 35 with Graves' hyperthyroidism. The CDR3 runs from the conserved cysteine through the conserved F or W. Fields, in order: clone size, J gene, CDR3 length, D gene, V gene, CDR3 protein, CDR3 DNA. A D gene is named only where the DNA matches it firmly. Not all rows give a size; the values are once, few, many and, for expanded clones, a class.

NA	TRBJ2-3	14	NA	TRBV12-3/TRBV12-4	CASSVLPDTDTQYF	TGTGCCAGCAGCGTTTTACCGGACACAGATACGCAGTATTTT
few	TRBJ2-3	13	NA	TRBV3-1	CASSQDLADTQYF	TGTGCCAGCAGCCAAGATTTGGCAGATACGCAGTATTTT
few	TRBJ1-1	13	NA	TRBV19	CASSWQENTEAFF	TGTGCCAGTAGTTGGCAGGAGAACACTGAAGCTTTCTTT
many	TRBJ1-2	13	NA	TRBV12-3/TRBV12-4	CASSLAGNYGYTF	TGTGCCAGCAGTTTGGCCGGGAACTATGGCTACACCTTC
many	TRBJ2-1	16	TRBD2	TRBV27	CASRSFSGISYNEQFF	TGTGCCAGCAGATCCTTTAGCGGGATTAGCTACAATGAGCAGTTCTTC
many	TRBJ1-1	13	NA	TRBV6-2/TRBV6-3	CASSYSIYLEAFF	TGTGCCAGCAGTTACTCGATCTACCTTGAAGCTTTCTTT
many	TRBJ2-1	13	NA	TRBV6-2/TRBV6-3	CASSTSGTNEQFF	TGTGCCAGCAGTACCTCCGGGACCAATGAGCAGTTCTTC
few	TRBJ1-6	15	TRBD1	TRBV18	CASSPLTGDNSPLHF	TGTGCCAGCTCCCCCCTGACAGGGGATAATTCACCCCTCCACTTT
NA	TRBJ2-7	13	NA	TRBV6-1	CASRPLGINEQYF	TGTGCCAGCCGTCCGCTGGGGATCAACGAGCAGTACTTC
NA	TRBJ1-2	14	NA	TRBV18	CASSPPGANYGYTF	TGTGCCAGCTCACCACCGGGCGCTAACTATGGCTACACCTTC
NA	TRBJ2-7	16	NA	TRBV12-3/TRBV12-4	CASSFRRGASSYEQYF	TGTGCCAGCAGTTTCCGGCGCGGGGCGAGCTCCTACGAGCAGTACTTC